This T cell receptor beta chain derives from a study of identical twins. This clonotype was seen a few times. The CDR3 consists of 11 residues. From germline, CDR1 is MNHEY and CDR2 SMNVEV (reference sequence). V was pared by 10 bases and J by 2 bases, with 8 bases between. TCRdb itself ran the 5' RACE reads through MiXCR, one entry per CDR3 protein. Of some 1,600,000 distinct CDR3 sequences in the sample, 25% to 35% were seen once. The chain carries TRBV27 and TRBJ1-2; D unresolved. This clonotype originated in a newborn girl in good health. The sequenced sample consisted of cord blood. The CDR3 DNA reads TGTGCCACCTCGACAAACTATGGCTACACCTTC. Protein: CATSTNYGYTF.